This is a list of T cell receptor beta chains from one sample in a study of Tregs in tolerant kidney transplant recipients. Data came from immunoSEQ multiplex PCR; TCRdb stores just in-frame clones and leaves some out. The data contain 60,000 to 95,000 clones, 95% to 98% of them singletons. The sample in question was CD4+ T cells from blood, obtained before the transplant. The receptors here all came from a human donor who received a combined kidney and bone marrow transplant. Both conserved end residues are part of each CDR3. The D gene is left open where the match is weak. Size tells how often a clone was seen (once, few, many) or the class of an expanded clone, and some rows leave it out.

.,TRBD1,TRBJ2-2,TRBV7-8,CASSPDRGETINTGELFF,TGTGCCAGCAGCCCAGACAGGGGCGAAACTATAAACACCGGGGAGCTGTTTTTT
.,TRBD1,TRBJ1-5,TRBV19,CASSTSSGGGNQPQHF,TGTGCCAGTAGTACCTCGTCAGGGGGCGGAAATCAGCCCCAGCATTTT
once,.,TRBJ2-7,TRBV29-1,CSVRNDRSDYEQYF,TGCAGCGTTCGGAATGACAGGTCAGACTACGAGCAGTACTTC
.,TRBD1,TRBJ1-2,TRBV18,CASSPRGVSYGYTF,TGTGCCAGCTCACCCAGGGGGGTTAGCTATGGCTACACCTTC
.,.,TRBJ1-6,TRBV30,CACLRDFAYNSPLHF,TGTGCCTGCCTCAGGGACTTCGCCTATAATTCACCCCTCCACTTT
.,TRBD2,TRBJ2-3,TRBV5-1,CASSLSSGGSTDTQYF,TGCGCCAGCAGCTTGTCTAGCGGGGGGAGCACAGATACGCAGTATTTT
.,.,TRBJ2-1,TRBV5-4,CASSLGATLNEQFF,TGTGCCAGCAGCTTGGGCGCTACCCTAAATGAGCAGTTCTTC
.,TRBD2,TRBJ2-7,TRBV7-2,CASSLEGSGILSYEQYF,TGTGCCAGCAGCTTAGAAGGTAGCGGGATCCTTTCCTACGAGCAGTACTTC
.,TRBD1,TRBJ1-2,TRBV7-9,CASSLPTGLGYGYTF,TGTGCCAGCAGCTTACCGACAGGGCTCGGGTATGGCTACACCTTC
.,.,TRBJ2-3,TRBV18,CASSPPGVTDTQYF,TGTGCCAGCTCACCACCAGGGGTCACAGATACGCAGTATTTT
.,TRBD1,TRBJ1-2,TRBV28,CASWTGGALEGYTF,TGTGCCAGCTGGACAGGGGGCGCATTAGAGGGCTACACCTTC
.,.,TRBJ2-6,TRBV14,CASSQLRVGGANVLTF,TGTGCCAGCAGCCAACTCAGGGTGGGCGGGGCCAACGTCCTGACTTTC
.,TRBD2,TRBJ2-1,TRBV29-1,CSVFLAGGVWGNEQFF,TGCAGCGTTTTTCTAGCGGGAGGGGTCTGGGGCAATGAGCAGTTCTTC
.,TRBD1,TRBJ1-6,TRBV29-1,CSVRQGANSPLHF,TGCAGCGTGCGACAGGGGGCCAATTCACCCCTCCACTTT
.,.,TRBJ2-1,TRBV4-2,CASSQDIGKGQFF,TGTGCCAGCAGCCAAGATATCGGGAAGGGGCAGTTCTTC
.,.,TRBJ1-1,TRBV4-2,CASSQWTVDMNTEAFF,TGTGCCAGCAGCCAATGGACAGTTGACATGAACACTGAAGCTTTCTTT
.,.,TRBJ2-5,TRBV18,CASSSTTGYRETQYF,TGTGCCAGCTCATCTACCACAGGGTATCGAGAGACCCAGTACTTC
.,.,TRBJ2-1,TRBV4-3,CASSQIHGSSYNEQFF,TGCGCCAGCAGCCAAATCCACGGGAGCTCCTACAATGAGCAGTTCTTC
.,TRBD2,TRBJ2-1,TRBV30,CAWQASGYNEQFF,TGTGCCTGGCAGGCTAGCGGCTACAATGAGCAGTTCTTC
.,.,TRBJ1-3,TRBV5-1,CASSLSSRSNTIYF,TGCGCCAGCAGCTTAAGTTCACGGTCGAACACCATATATTTT
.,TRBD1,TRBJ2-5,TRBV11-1,CASSQGGQVFQETQYF,TGTGCCAGCAGCCAAGGGGGACAGGTTTTCCAAGAGACCCAGTACTTC
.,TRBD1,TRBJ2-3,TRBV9,CASSPRTGIVTDTQYF,TGTGCCAGCAGCCCGAGGACAGGGATCGTCACAGATACGCAGTATTTT
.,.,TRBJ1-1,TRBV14,CASSPTANTEAFF,TGTGCCAGCAGCCCGACAGCTAACACTGAAGCTTTCTTT
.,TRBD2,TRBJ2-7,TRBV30,CAWSVLTGGPGYEQYF,TGTGCCTGGAGTGTACTTACGGGAGGGCCGGGTTACGAGCAGTACTTC
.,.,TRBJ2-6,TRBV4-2,CASSHSSALASGANVLTF,TGTGCCAGCAGCCACTCTAGCGCCCTTGCCTCTGGGGCCAACGTCCTGACTTTC
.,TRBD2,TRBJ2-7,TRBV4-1,CASSRGLADYEQYF,TGCGCCAGCAGCCGAGGACTAGCGGATTACGAGCAGTACTTC
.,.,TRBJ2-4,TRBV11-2,CASSFGSNIQYF,TGTGCCAGCAGCTTTGGGAGTAACATTCAGTACTTC
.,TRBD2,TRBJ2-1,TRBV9,CASSFGTSGGRNNEQFF,TGTGCCAGCAGCTTTGGGACTAGCGGGGGAAGGAACAATGAGCAGTTCTTC
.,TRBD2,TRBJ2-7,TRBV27,CASSHTRGGRRQSSYEQYF,TGTGCCAGCAGCCATACCCGCGGGGGGCGCAGACAAAGCTCCTACGAGCAGTACTTC
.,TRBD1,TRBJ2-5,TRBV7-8,CASSLVGTGEAQETQYF,TGTGCCAGCAGCTTAGTGGGGACAGGGGAGGCCCAAGAGACCCAGTACTTC
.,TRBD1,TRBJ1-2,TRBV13,CASSSTGGYGYTF,TGTGCCAGCAGTTCAACAGGGGGCTATGGCTACACCTTC
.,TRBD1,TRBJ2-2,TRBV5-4,CASSLARQGWAGELFF,TGTGCCAGCAGCTTAGCAAGACAGGGGTGGGCCGGGGAGCTGTTTTTT
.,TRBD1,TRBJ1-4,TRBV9,CASSVATGAEKLFF,TGTGCCAGCAGCGTAGCTACAGGGGCCGAAAAACTGTTTTTT
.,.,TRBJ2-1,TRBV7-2,CASGRTEEQFF,TGTGCCAGCGGGAGAACAGAAGAGCAGTTCTTC
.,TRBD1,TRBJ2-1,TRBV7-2,CASSLGLGQGVLFF,TGTGCCAGCAGCTTAGGGTTAGGACAGGGTGTTCTGTTCTTC
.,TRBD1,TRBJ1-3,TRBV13,CASIPTGEGNTIYF,TGTGCCAGCATCCCGACAGGGGAGGGAAACACCATATATTTT
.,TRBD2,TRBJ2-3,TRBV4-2,CASLSGRTDTQYF,TGTGCCAGCCTTAGCGGGCGCACAGATACGCAGTATTTT
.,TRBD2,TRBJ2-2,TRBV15,CATRSWTSGTGELFF,TGTGCCACCAGAAGTTGGACTAGCGGGACCGGGGAGCTGTTTTTT
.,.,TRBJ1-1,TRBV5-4,CASSFQGTRNTEAFF,TGTGCCAGCAGCTTCCAGGGAACGAGAAACACTGAAGCTTTCTTT
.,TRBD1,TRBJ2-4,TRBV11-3,CASSWGQGLNIQYF,TGTGCCAGCAGCTGGGGACAGGGGTTGAACATTCAGTACTTC
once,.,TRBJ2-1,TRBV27,CASSLWVWGANNEQFF,TGTGCCAGCAGTTTATGGGTTTGGGGAGCGAACAATGAGCAGTTCTTC
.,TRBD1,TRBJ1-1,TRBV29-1,CSVPHRGKGANTEAFF,TGCAGCGTTCCCCATCGGGGGAAGGGGGCGAACACTGAAGCTTTCTTT
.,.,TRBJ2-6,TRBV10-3,CAIRRESGAGANVLTF,TGTGCCATCAGGAGGGAATCAGGGGCTGGGGCCAACGTCCTGACTTTC
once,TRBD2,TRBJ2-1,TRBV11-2,CASSSGGGYNEQFF,TGTGCCAGCAGTTCGGGCGGGGGTTACAATGAGCAGTTCTTC
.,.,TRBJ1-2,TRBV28,CASSLSQQGLGYGYTF,TGTGCCAGCAGTTTAAGCCAGCAGGGGCTCGGGTATGGCTACACCTTC
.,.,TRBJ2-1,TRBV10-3,CAISEPPAGHAYNEQFF,TGTGCCATCAGTGAGCCCCCCGCGGGTCACGCCTACAATGAGCAGTTCTTC
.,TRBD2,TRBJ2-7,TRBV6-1,CASSVLAGPYEQYF,TGTGCCAGCAGTGTTCTAGCGGGTCCCTACGAGCAGTACTTC